This note documents a single TCR beta chain sequence. Its cognate antigen is unknown. The CDR3 runs 15 residues. From germline, CDR1 is SEHNR and CDR2 FQNEAQ (reference sequence). V lost 1 base and J lost 4, with 11 bases in between. This sample is part of a study of a mutant IDH1 vaccine in newly diagnosed glioma. Noted time point: week 47, end of study. Doses of 300 ug of mutant IDH1 20-mer peptide were given with topical imiquimod. Generated by immunoSEQ multiplex PCR, the TCRdb table keeps only in-frame clones and is missing some. The sample contains around 30,000 clones, roughly 80% of which appear only once.

The clonotype originates from a man aged 25-45 years with glioma. The specimen was PBMCs, collected from a glioma patient whose treatment included an IDH1 peptide vaccine. The genes are TRBV7-9 and TRBJ1-5; no clear D gene. DNA for the CDR3: TGTGCCAGCAGCTTAGTCGAGGAAGGGAATCAGCCCCAGCATTTT. As protein: CASSLVEEGNQPQHF.